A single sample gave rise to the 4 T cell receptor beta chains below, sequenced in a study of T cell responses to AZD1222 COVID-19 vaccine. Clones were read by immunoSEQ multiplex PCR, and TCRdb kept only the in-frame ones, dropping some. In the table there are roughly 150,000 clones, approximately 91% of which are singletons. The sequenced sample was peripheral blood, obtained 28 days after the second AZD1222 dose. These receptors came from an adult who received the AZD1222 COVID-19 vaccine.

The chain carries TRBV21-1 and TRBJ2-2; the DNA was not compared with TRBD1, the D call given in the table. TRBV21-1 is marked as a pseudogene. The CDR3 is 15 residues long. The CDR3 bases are TGTGCCAGCAGCAAAGGGACAGGCGACACCGGGGAGCTGTTTTTT. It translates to CASSKGTGDTGELFF.

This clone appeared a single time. The CDR3 reads CASSVGGQVQETQYF. Written as DNA, the CDR3 is TGTGCCAGCAGCGTAGGGGGACAGGTCCAAGAGACCCAGTACTTC. The rearrangement joins TRBV9 to TRBJ2-5; 8 bases match TRBD1. This CDR3 is 15 amino acids long. Trimming took 0 bases from V and 1 from J; bases not matched to a gene: 2. Germline CDR1 SGDLS, CDR2 YYNGEE.

CDR3 nucleotides: TGCGCCAGCAGCTTTGGAGATGAAAAACTGTTTTTT. It encodes CASSFGDEKLFF. J is TRBJ1-4 and V is TRBV5-1; no clear D. Germline assignment: CDR1 SGHRS and CDR2 YFSETQ. V was pared by 2 bases and J by 6 bases, with 5 bases between. This CDR3 has 12 amino acids.

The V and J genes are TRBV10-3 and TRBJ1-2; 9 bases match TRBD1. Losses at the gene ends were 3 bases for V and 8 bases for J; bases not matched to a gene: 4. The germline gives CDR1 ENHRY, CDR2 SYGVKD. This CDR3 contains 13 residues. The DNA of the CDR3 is TGTGCCATCAGTGACCCCGACAGGGGGGGCTACACCTTC. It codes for CAISDPDRGGYTF.